These 27 T cell receptor beta chains were all obtained from the same sample, sequenced in a study of early T cells in non-severe SARS-CoV-2 infection. TCRdb reprocessed the 5' RACE reads via MiXCR and lists one record per CDR3 protein. In the table there are 80,000 or so distinct CDR3 sequences, roughly a sixth of which are singletons. The sequencing sample was made of whole blood. The receptors were sampled from an adult who was a healthcare worker with PCR-confirmed SARS-CoV-2 infection or an uninfected control (not recorded which).

This clonotype was observed many times. The gene calls are TRBV5-1 and TRBJ2-5; 7 bases align to TRBD1. V dropped 3 bases and J dropped 5; count of bases not matched to a gene: 4. This CDR3 comprises 13 residues. Germline V gene lookup returns CDR1 SGHRS and CDR2 YFSETQ. The CDR3 loop reads CASSSLQGETQYF. The CDR3 DNA follows: TGCGCCAGCAGCTCATTACAGGGGGAGACCCAGTACTTC.

The V and J genes are TRBV6-5 and TRBJ1-3; the D gene is possibly TRBD1 (5 bases). Trimming removed 8 bases from V and 0 bases from J, with 11 bases in between. This CDR3 has 14 residues. Germline CDR1 is MNHEY and CDR2 is SVGAGI. The CDR3 DNA reads TGTGCCAGCGCCGCCAGGGACTCTGGAAACACCATATATTTT. Translation gives CASAARDSGNTIYF.

This clonotype was counted between two and nine times. This chain uses TRBV19 with TRBJ1-5; no clear D gene. The CDR3 runs 15 residues. Trimming took 1 base from V and 4 from J, leaving 11 bases between them. Germline CDR1 and CDR2: LNHDA and SQIVND (reference sequence). The CDR3 sequence: CASSIVSAVNQPQHF. The CDR3 bases are TGTGCCAGTAGTATAGTTTCGGCGGTAAATCAGCCCCAGCATTTT.

The CDR3 reads CASSLPLAGVGDTQYF. The CDR3 bases are TGTGCCAGCAGCTTACCACTAGCGGGAGTTGGGGATACGCAGTATTTT. The chain is built from TRBV7-3 and TRBJ2-3; TRBD2 matches at 11 bases. The junction had 7 bases not matched to a gene; V was cut back by 2 bases and J by 6 bases. This CDR3 region has 16 residues. Germline V gene data show CDR1 as SGHTA and CDR2 as FQGTGA.

The gene calls are TRBV7-2 and TRBJ2-5, with a weak D call TRBD2 (6 bases). The V gene's germline CDR1 is SGHTA and CDR2 FQGNSA. V was clipped by 1 base and J by 6 bases, with 12 bases between them. This CDR3 spans 14 amino acids. CDR3 in DNA: TGTGCCAGCAGCTTAGAAGCGGAGGGGAAGACCCAGTACTTC. This encodes CASSLEAEGKTQYF.

The chain couples TRBV4-2 to TRBJ2-4, with 8 bases matching TRBD1. This CDR3 has 13 residues. Losses at the gene ends were 4 bases for V and 15 bases for J; bases not matched to a gene: 11. The V gene's germline CDR1 is LGHNA and CDR2 YNFKEQ. The CDR3 DNA is TGTGCCAGCAGCCCAGACAGGGGCCTAGGAGGGTACTTC. This gives the protein CASSPDRGLGGYF.

CDR3 amino acids: CASSLSGHNEQFF. CDR3 in DNA: TGTGCCAGCAGTTTATCTGGACACAATGAGCAGTTCTTC. The V call is TRBV28, the J call TRBJ2-1, with D unresolved. Deletions cut 1 base from V and 5 bases from J, with 6 bases between. In germline, CDR1 is MDHEN, CDR2 SYDVKM. This CDR3 spans 13 amino acids.

The rearrangement uses TRBV6-6 and TRBJ2-1; 11 nucleotides match TRBD2. Trimming took 5 bases from V and 9 from J; bases not matched to a gene: 9. The CDR3 sequence is 15 residues long. Germline values: CDR1 MNHNY, CDR2 SVGAGI (reference sequence). As DNA, the CDR3 is TGTGCCAGCAGTAACCAGGGGACTAGCGGAGGTGAGCAGTTCTTC. Amino acids: CASSNQGTSGGEQFF.

The V call is TRBV4-1, the J call TRBJ2-7; D is undetermined. The CDR3 is made up of 15 amino acids. The V gene's germline CDR1 is MGHRA and CDR2 YSYEKL. Trimming took 0 bases from V and 0 from J, leaving 9 bases between them. CDR3 bases: TGCGCCAGCAGCCAAGATGCGGATTACTCCTACGAGCAGTACTTC. Residues: CASSQDADYSYEQYF.

V and J are TRBV29-1 and TRBJ1-2; D unclear. Germline lookup yields CDR1 SQVTM and CDR2 ANQGSEA. V lost 4 bases and J 8 bases, leaving 14 bases between the germline ends. This CDR3 is built from 12 residues. CDR3 sequence reads: CSVVPPAGGYTF. The CDR3 DNA sequence: TGCAGCGTTGTCCCGCCTGCCGGGGGCTACACCTTC.

There are a few counts of this clonotype. This chain uses TRBV7-9 with TRBJ1-1; D might be TRBD1 (6 bases). In germline, CDR1 is SEHNR, CDR2 FQNEAQ (reference sequence). The V end lost 5 bases, the J end lost 5 bases, and 15 bases lay between the germline ends. The CDR3 is 14 amino acids. The chain's CDR3 is CASSRFGGRTEAFF. CDR3 DNA: TGTGCCAGCAGCCGGTTTGGGGGGCGGACTGAAGCTTTCTTT.

This clonotype was found a few times. The J gene is TRBJ2-1, the V gene TRBV6-4; 9 bases line up with TRBD1. The germline V gene encodes CDR1 MRHNA and CDR2 SNTAGT. CDR3 length: 15 amino acids. Unmatched junction bases numbered 10, after V lost 5 bases and J lost 8 bases. In DNA, the CDR3 is TGTGCCAGCAGTCTTACCGGGACAGGGTATCATGAGCAGTTCTTC. The encoded protein is CASSLTGTGYHEQFF.

This rearrangement joins TRBV14 to TRBJ1-1; possibly TRBD1 for D (5 bases). Germline V gene sequence: CDR1 SGHDN, CDR2 FVKESK. The V end was cut by 4 bases, the J end by 6 bases, with 12 bases between. This CDR3 comprises 13 residues. The CDR3 loop is CASSRPPGSEAFF. Here the CDR3 DNA reads TGTGCCAGCAGCCGCCCCCCAGGGTCTGAAGCTTTCTTT.

This clonotype has just a few counts. The chain links TRBV28 to TRBJ1-2, with 7 positions matching TRBD1. The CDR3 spans 15 residues. V was pared by 7 bases and J by 2 bases, with 10 bases of the junction left unmatched. The germline V gene has CDR1 MDHEN and CDR2 SYDVKM. CDR3 sequence: CASISGGQINYGYTF. The CDR3 nucleotides are TGTGCCAGCATTAGTGGGGGACAGATAAACTATGGCTACACCTTC.

V and J are TRBV11-3 and TRBJ1-1, with D perhaps matching TRBD1 (5 bases). This CDR3 contains 15 residues. Trimming removed 5 bases at V and 0 bases at J, with 13 bases between. The V gene's germline CDR1 is SGHNT and CDR2 YENEEA. CDR3 coding DNA: TGTGCCAGCAGCCCCCGGGGGAGCATGAACACTGAAGCTTTCTTT. Residues: CASSPRGSMNTEAFF.

This chain uses TRBV6-2 or TRBV6-3 with TRBJ1-1; TRBD1 matches at 9 bases. Trimming at V came to 7 bases and at J to 7 bases, leaving 10 bases not matched to a gene. This CDR3 region has 14 residues. Germline assignment: CDR1 MNHEY and CDR2 SVGEGT. The CDR3 is CASTTRDRDIEAFF. The CDR3 coding sequence is TGTGCCAGCACCACAAGGGACAGGGACATTGAAGCTTTCTTT.

The sample holds a few counts of this clonotype. The germline gene is not matched at one end of the junction; a read error may be the cause. The chain joins TRBV7-7 to TRBJ2-2; TRBD1 is a possible D gene (6 bases). Germline V gene lookup returns CDR1 SSHAT and CDR2 FNYEAQ (reference sequence). CDR3 length: 14 amino acids. CDR3 bases: TGTGCTAGCAGCTTAAACAGGGACGCCGGGGAGCTGTTTTTT. It yields the protein CASSLNRDAGELFF.

In this sample, this clonotype turned up many times. This chain joins TRBV7-3 and TRBJ2-5; D call uncertain. V lost 1 base and J lost 0, with 12 bases in between. CDR3 length: 16 amino acids. Germline V gene lookup returns CDR1 SGHTA and CDR2 FQGTGA. The chain's CDR3 is CASSLSPAIDQETQYF. The CDR3 nucleotides are TGTGCCAGCAGCTTAAGTCCGGCGATCGACCAAGAGACCCAGTACTTC.

This clonotype was seen more than once but under ten times. The chain recombines TRBV25-1 with TRBJ2-5; D not certain. The V gene lost 8 bases and the J gene lost 5 bases, with 15 bases spanning the gap. CDR1 MGHDK and CDR2 SYGVNS come from the germline V gene. CDR3 length: 13 amino acids. This CDR3 reads CASSYLGRETQYF. In DNA, the CDR3 is TGTGCCAGCTCCTACCTGGGCCGGGAGACCCAGTACTTC.

This rearrangement joins TRBV7-9 to TRBJ2-1, with 14 bases identical to TRBD2. The ends lost 4 bases at V and 7 bases at J; junction bases unmatched: 9. The CDR3 spans 17 residues. Germline CDR1 reads SEHNR; CDR2 reads FQNEAQ (reference sequence). CDR3 nucleotide sequence: TGTGCCAGCAGCTCGCAAAAGGGACTAGCGGGAGTAAATGAGCAGTTCTTC. This translates into CASSSQKGLAGVNEQFF.

This clonotype was found many times. The rearrangement joins TRBV5-1 to TRBJ2-1; D ambiguous. The germline CDR1 and CDR2 sequences are SGHRS and YFSETQ. The CDR3 is 15 residues long. The V end was cut by 1 base, the J end by 4 bases, with 12 bases between. CDR3 bases: TGCGCCAGCAGCTTGAACGAGAGAGCTTACAATGAGCAGTTCTTC. As protein: CASSLNERAYNEQFF. Looking up the rest from reference TRBV5-1 and TRBJ2-1 gives the full variable domain: KAGVTQTPRYLIKTRGQQVTLSCSPISGHRSVSWYQQTPGQGLQFLFEYFSETQRNKGNFPGRFSGRQFSNSRSEMNVSTLELGDSALYLCASSLNERAYNEQFFGPGTRLTVL.

This chain joins TRBV25-1 and TRBJ2-2; D perhaps matches TRBD1 (5 bases). CDR3 size: 12 residues. CDR1 is MGHDK and CDR2 is SYGVNS in the germline V gene. The ends were cut back, 6 bases at V and 6 bases at J, with 8 bases in the middle. The CDR3 nucleotides are TGTGCCAGCAGGACAGAGTCCGGGGAGCTGTTTTTT. This codes for CASRTESGELFF.

The CDR3 DNA is TGTGCCAGCAGTACTGGACAGGGGAAAGTGACCGGGGAGCTGTTTTTT. Amino acids: CASSTGQGKVTGELFF. This rearrangement joins TRBV7-9 to TRBJ2-2; 9 bases are shared with TRBD1. V lost 6 bases and J lost 5; bases outside the gene matches: 10. CDR1 and CDR2 (germline): SEHNR, FQNEAQ (reference sequence). This CDR3 comprises 16 residues.

This clonotype has only a few counts. The rearrangement joins TRBV3-1 to TRBJ2-2; D remains ambiguous. V was cut by 4 bases and J by 6 bases, with 9 bases left in between. The CDR3 has 13 amino acids. CDR1 and CDR2 from the germline V gene are LGHDT and YNNKEL (reference sequence). The CDR3 DNA reads as TGTGCCAGCAGCCCCCTCGTCCCCGGGGAGCTGTTTTTT. Protein product: CASSPLVPGELFF.

A remark on this clonotype: A junction boundary mismatches the germline segment, possibly from a read error. The chain is built from TRBV7-2 and TRBJ2-2, with 10 bases fitting TRBD2. The CDR3 length is 15 residues. CDR1 is SGHTA and CDR2 is FQGNSA in the germline V gene. CDR3 amino acids: CASRGLAVNTGEPFF. The DNA for the CDR3 is TGTGCCAGCAGAGGACTAGCGGTTAACACCGGGGAGCCGTTTTTT. The entire variable domain, with the rest obtained from reference TRBV7-2 and TRBJ2-2, is as follows: GAGVSQSPSNKVTEKGKDVELRCDPISGHTALYWYRQSLGQGLEFLIYFQGNSAPDKSGLPSDRFSAERTGGSVSTLTIQRTQQEDSAVYLCASRGLAVNTGEPFFGEGSRLTVL.

This clonotype was seen ten or more times. This sequence joins TRBV6-4 and TRBJ2-3; TRBD2 matches 12 bases. There are 15 residues in the CDR3. Germline V gene data show CDR1 as MRHNA and CDR2 as SNTAGT. With V trimmed by 4 bases and J by 1 base, 0 bases remained unmatched. This CDR3 is CASSGTSGGTDTQYF. The CDR3 DNA is TGTGCCAGCAGTGGGACTAGCGGGGGCACAGATACGCAGTATTTT.

Comment on this clonotype: Germline is not matched at one junction end, which may reflect a read error. The chain is built from TRBV6-1 and TRBJ1-2; no definite D call. CDR3 length: 12 residues. The germline CDR1 and CDR2 sequences are MNHNS and SASEGT. CDR3 nucleotides: TGTGCCAGCAGTGAATCAGACCGCCCTGGGGTTTTC. Residues: CASSESDRPGVF.